This entry lists 20 T cell receptor beta chains sequenced from one sample in a study of blood T cell repertoires in COVID-19. Profiling relied on immunoSEQ multiplex PCR, and the TCRdb table lists in-frame clones only, not all of them. The sample yields approximately 100,000 clones, 70% to 90% seen once. Sequencing used peripheral blood. These TCRs come from a human donor in a cohort sampled during active COVID-19.

The gene calls are TRBV27 and TRBJ2-7; the D gene is possibly TRBD2 (5 bases). CDR1 and CDR2 (germline): MNHEY, SMNVEV (reference sequence). V lost 0 bases and J lost 2, with 11 bases in between. CDR3 length: 15 amino acids. In DNA form, the CDR3 reads TGTGCCAGCAGTTTATCGGGCGGTAGCGCCTACGAGCAGTACTTC. It is translated as CASSLSGGSAYEQYF.

This clone turned up a few times. V and J are TRBV12-3 or TRBV12-4 and TRBJ1-2, with D tentatively TRBD1 (5 bases). V was clipped by 2 bases and J by 8 bases, with 12 bases between them. This CDR3 spans 13 amino acids. The CDR3: CASSLNAGIGYTF. DNA for the CDR3: TGTGCCAGCAGTTTAAACGCAGGGATCGGCTACACCTTC.

This clone was seen only a few times. The gene calls are TRBV2 and TRBJ2-3, with a possible D match to TRBD2 (5 bases). This CDR3 contains 16 residues. Germline loops: CDR1 SNHLY, CDR2 FYNNEI. Trimming left V 6 bases short and J 1 base short, with 17 bases between. The CDR3 DNA is TGTGCCAGCAGGGCGGAAGTAGGTAGCGGCACAGATACGCAGTATTTT. Its protein is CASRAEVGSGTDTQYF.

The chain carries TRBV9 and TRBJ2-3, with D perhaps matching TRBD1 (6 bases). Looked up from germline, CDR1 is SGDLS and CDR2 is YYNGEE. The CDR3 extends over 15 amino acids. With 0 bases removed from V and 4 bases from J, the gap between germline ends came to 12 bases. The CDR3, as DNA: TGTGCCAGCAGCGTAGCACAGGGTAGGGCAGATACGCAGTATTTT. It encodes CASSVAQGRADTQYF.

This clone was detected a few times. The chain joins TRBV6-5 to TRBJ1-1, with D tentatively TRBD1 (6 bases). Trimming stripped 2 bases from V and 11 bases from J, with 12 bases between. The CDR3 length is 12 residues. Germline V CDR1 and CDR2: MNHEY, SVGAGI. Here the CDR3 reads CASSYAGGQAFF. In DNA, the CDR3 is TGTGCCAGCAGTTACGCCGGGGGGCAGGCTTTCTTT.

This chain uses TRBV5-1 with TRBJ2-5; TRBD2 agrees at 8 bases. Looked up from germline, CDR1 is SGHRS and CDR2 is YFSETQ. Trimming cost V 1 base and J 5 bases; bases outside gene matches: 7. The CDR3 has 15 amino acids. The CDR3 region is CASSLPAGDGETQYF. DNA for the CDR3: TGCGCCAGCAGCTTGCCAGCGGGAGATGGTGAGACCCAGTACTTC.

The V call is TRBV28, the J call TRBJ1-4, with D possibly being TRBD1 (5 bases). This CDR3 has 16 residues. Deletions cut 2 bases from V and 0 bases from J, with 10 bases between. Germline-derived CDR1 and CDR2 are MDHEN and SYDVKM. This CDR3 reads CASSLRDYATNEKLFF. DNA for the CDR3: TGTGCCAGCAGTTTAAGGGACTATGCAACTAATGAAAAACTGTTTTTT.

This chain connects TRBV7-2 to TRBJ1-1, with D unclear. Trimming took 4 bases from V and 1 from J, leaving 10 bases between them. The CDR3 has 14 residues. CDR1 SGHTA and CDR2 FQGNSA come from the germline V gene. The CDR3 loop reads CASSSSEGNTEAFF. The CDR3 bases are TGTGCCAGCAGCTCCTCCGAGGGGAACACTGAAGCTTTCTTT.

This rearrangement joins TRBV7-3 to TRBJ1-1; tentative D call: TRBD1 (5 bases). The CDR3 is made up of 16 amino acids. The germline V and J ends were trimmed by 5 bases and 4 bases, with 20 bases remaining between them. CDR1 and CDR2 from the germline V gene are SGHTA and FQGTGA. The CDR3 coding sequence is TGTGCCAGCAGCAACCGCCGCGGACGGACACCCACTGAAGCTTTCTTT. Translating it yields CASSNRRGRTPTEAFF.

The chain is built from TRBV18 and TRBJ2-3; TRBD2 matches 11 bases. The CDR3 sequence is 16 residues long. Germline V gene sequence: CDR1 KGHSH, CDR2 LQKENI. After removal of 0 bases from V and 2 bases from J, the junction contained 1 base not matched to a gene. CDR3 bases: TGTGCCAGCTCACCACCTAGCGGGGGGGCCACAGATACGCAGTATTTT. Its translation is CASSPPSGGATDTQYF.

V and J are TRBV23-1 and TRBJ1-6; D unresolved. TRBV23-1 is flagged as an ORF with uncertain function. Trimming stripped 2 bases from V and 7 bases from J, with 15 bases between. The CDR3 runs to 16 residues. DNA of the CDR3: TGCGCCAGCAGTCAAATCGACTGCAGAGAAAATTCACCCCTCCACTTT. Residues: CASSQIDCRENSPLHF.

This sequence joins TRBV25-1 and TRBJ1-1, with D unresolved. Trimming removed 2 bases from V and 4 bases from J, with 5 bases in between. The germline gives CDR1 MGHDK, CDR2 SYGVNS. The CDR3 is 12 amino acids. CDR3 residues: CASSEPGTEAFF. DNA of the CDR3: TGTGCCAGCAGTGAACCGGGCACTGAAGCTTTCTTT.

The V call is TRBV6-4, the J call TRBJ2-1; perhaps TRBD1 as D (5 bases). Germline assignment: CDR1 MRHNA and CDR2 SNTAGT. V was trimmed by 3 bases and J by 3 bases, leaving 6 bases between them. The CDR3 contains 13 residues. The CDR3 coding sequence is TGTGCCAGCAGTGAAACAGGCTACAATGAGCAGTTCTTC. It encodes CASSETGYNEQFF.

This chain joins TRBV7-9 and TRBJ2-1, with 8 bases lining up with TRBD1. Germline V gene sequence: CDR1 SEHNR, CDR2 FQNEAQ (reference sequence). The CDR3 is made up of 15 amino acids. Trimming at V came to 5 bases and at J to 4 bases, leaving 7 bases not matched to a gene. This chain's CDR3 is CASSPQGAGYNEQFF. The CDR3 region has the DNA TGTGCCAGCAGCCCTCAGGGGGCGGGTTACAATGAGCAGTTCTTC.

The V and J genes are TRBV7-3 and TRBJ1-1; D possibly corresponds to TRBD1 (5 bases). V lost 2 bases and J lost 1, with 8 bases in between. The CDR3 is 14 amino acids. CDR1 SGHTA and CDR2 FQGTGA come from the germline V gene. The CDR3 sequence is CASSLRQGNTEAFF. The DNA for the CDR3 is TGTGCCAGCAGCTTACGGCAGGGGAACACTGAAGCTTTCTTT.

The chain's CDR3 is CASSLWASYEQYF. The CDR3 bases are TGTGCCAGCAGTTTATGGGCGTCGTACGAGCAGTACTTC. The gene calls are TRBV27 and TRBJ2-7, with unresolved D. The germline V and J ends were trimmed by 1 base and 4 bases, with 8 bases remaining between them. This CDR3 contains 13 residues. Germline CDR1 MNHEY, CDR2 SMNVEV (reference sequence).

The chain joins TRBV19 to TRBJ1-2; D possibly corresponds to TRBD1 (5 bases). V lost 5 bases to trimming and J lost 4 bases, with 8 bases between them. Per germline, CDR1 LNHDA and CDR2 SQIVND (reference sequence). The CDR3 has 12 amino acids. DNA for the CDR3: TGTGCCAGTAGTCCCCAGGGCTATGGCTACACCTTC. This sequence encodes CASSPQGYGYTF.

The CDR3 DNA follows: TGTGCCAGCTCACCGTTAGGAGAATACGAGCAGTACTTC. Its translation is CASSPLGEYEQYF. The V and J genes are TRBV18 and TRBJ2-7; D is unresolved. The CDR3 sequence is 13 residues long. Looked up from germline, CDR1 is KGHSH and CDR2 is LQKENI. Deletions cut 3 bases from V and 4 bases from J, with 10 bases between.

This clone came up once. The J gene is TRBJ2-4, the V gene TRBV29-1; a possible D gene is TRBD1 (6 bases). V was clipped by 8 bases and J by 0 bases, with 14 bases between them. Germline V gene sequence: CDR1 SQVTM, CDR2 ANQGSEA. This CDR3 has 14 amino acids. CDR3 amino acids: CSILTGLAKNIQYF. For the CDR3, the DNA is TGCAGCATCCTGACAGGTTTAGCCAAAAACATTCAGTACTTC. Supplemented by reference TRBV29-1 and TRBJ2-4, the full variable domain reads SAVISQKPSRDICQRGTSLTIQCQVDSQVTMMFWYRQQPGQSLTLIATANQGSEATYESGFVIDKFPISRPNLTFSTLTVSNMSPEDSSIYLCSILTGLAKNIQYFGAGTRLSVL.

The V and J genes are TRBV14 and TRBJ2-3; 10 bases are shared with TRBD1. After removal of 1 base from V and 6 bases from J, the junction contained 7 bases not matched to a gene. Germline-derived CDR1 and CDR2 are SGHDN and FVKESK. The CDR3 is 16 amino acids. CDR3 loop: CASSQGTGGKADTQYF. CDR3 nucleotide sequence: TGTGCCAGCAGCCAAGGGACAGGGGGAAAAGCTGATACGCAGTATTTT.